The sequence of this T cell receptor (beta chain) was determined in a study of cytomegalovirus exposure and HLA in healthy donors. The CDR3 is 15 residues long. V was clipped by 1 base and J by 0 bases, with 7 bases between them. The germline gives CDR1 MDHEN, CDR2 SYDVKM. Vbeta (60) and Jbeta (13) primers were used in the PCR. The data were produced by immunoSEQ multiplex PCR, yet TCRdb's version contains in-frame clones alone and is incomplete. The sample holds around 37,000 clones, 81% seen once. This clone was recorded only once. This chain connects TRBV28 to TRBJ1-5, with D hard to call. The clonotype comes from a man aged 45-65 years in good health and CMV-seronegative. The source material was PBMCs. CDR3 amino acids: CASSLLPDSNQPQHF. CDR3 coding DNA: TGTGCCAGCAGTTTATTACCAGATAGCAATCAGCCCCAGCATTTT.